The source of this T cell receptor beta chain is a study of blood T cell repertoires in COVID-19 (dated by TCRdb to about 2020). Background on the whole study: The collaborator samples originated in the United States, Italy and Spain and spanned the acute and convalescent phases of COVID-19. The repertoires were released in a freely available public database meant as a resource for research on the immune response to SARS-CoV-2. HLA class I and class II types, where available, came from metadata supplied by the sample provider rather than from assay-based typing. The dataset comprised deeply sampled blood TCRbeta repertoires from subjects exposed to, actively infected with, or recovered from COVID-19. The prospective study material was composed of cDNA or gDNA derived from T cells, B-cell-depleted T cells, or PBMCs. A de-identified subject ID, COVID-19 status, age in years and sex were almost always included in the sample metadata. Samples were obtained from the ongoing ImmuneRACE study (first 160 participants) and from roughly 1,300 subjects provided by 6 global collaborators.

The CDR3 numbers 17 residues from cysteine through phenylalanine. Only the CDR3 DNA is retained, 51 bases long and in frame from the first base. Reading the germline V gene gives CDR1 SGHTS and CDR2 YDEGEE. Germline trimming amounts to 0 bases on V and 2 bases on J, with 10 as the count of junction bases outside the gene matches. TCRbeta CDR3 regions were amplified from genomic DNA using the immunoSEQ Assay, a bias-controlled multiplex PCR. Per the authors' processing: Within the assay, amplification of reference gene primers was used to estimate how many nucleated cells each sample contained. To quantify the absolute abundance of each unique TCRbeta CDR3 rearrangement, sequence reads were collapsed and filtered. Productive Simpson clonality was computed per sample as the square root of Simpson's diversity index over productive rearrangements. The immuneACCESS repertoire file appears here via TCRdb, limited to in-frame rearrangements. These files lack a portion of the clones; in checked studies, under half of the deficit traces to unresolved V genes, and the cause of the others is not known. Clone size and the V and J calls come from that table; the DNA yielded D and trimming. The sample includes fewer than 500,000 clones, with 88% observed a single time. The ten largest account for approximately 1% of the sample.

In the prospective study, participants were 18 to 89 years old, resided in 25 or so geographic areas of the United States, and were enrolled through a virtual design. In the prospective study, cohorts were assigned on the basis of participant-reported clinical history obtained from a screening survey and a study questionnaire. Each participant in the prospective study had whole blood, serum and a nasopharyngeal or oropharyngeal swab collected by mobile phlebotomists. Additional blood draws and questionnaires over an approximately 2-month period could optionally be provided by prospective study participants. Before DNA extraction, prospective study blood samples were shipped either frozen or at room temperature. Turning to this clone: Its antigen specificity is not known. One base away there is no much larger clone; base qualities are not given.

What the work shows at the level of the full study, not this receptor alone: The quantity of clinical and demographic metadata differed by source and by participant and was supplied without curation.

The sequenced sample consisted of PBMCs or T cells enriched from blood (not recorded which). The chain links TRBV5-8 with TRBJ1-2, and 7 junction bases match TRBD1. The TCR was taken from a woman in her twenties or thirties with acute COVID-19. The nucleotides read TGTGCCAGCAGCTTGGGAACAGGGGCGGGATACAACTATGGCTACACCTTC. Protein translation: CASSLGTGAGYNYGYTF.